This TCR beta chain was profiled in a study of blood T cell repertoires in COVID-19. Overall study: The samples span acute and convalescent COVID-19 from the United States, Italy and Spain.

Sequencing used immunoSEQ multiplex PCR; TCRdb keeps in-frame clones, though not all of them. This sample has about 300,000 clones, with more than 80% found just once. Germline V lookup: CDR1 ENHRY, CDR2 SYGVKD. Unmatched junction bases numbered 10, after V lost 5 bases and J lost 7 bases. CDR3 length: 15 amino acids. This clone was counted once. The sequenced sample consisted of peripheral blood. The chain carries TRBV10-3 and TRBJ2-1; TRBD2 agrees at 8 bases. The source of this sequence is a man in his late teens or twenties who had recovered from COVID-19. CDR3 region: CAISSGGAEGNEQFF. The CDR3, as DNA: TGTGCCATCAGTTCCGGGGGGGCGGAGGGGAATGAGCAGTTCTTC.